This TCR beta chain was captured by sequencing in a study of shared clonotypes between healthy human individuals. Whole-study context: Plates per donor: three CD4 naive, three CD4 memory, two CD8 naive, one CD8 memory. Findings and limits, study-wide: Sharing across four donors was highest in naive CD4 (around 5%) and lowest in memory CD8 (around 0.4%). Generally, naive subsets (rather than memory subsets) showed larger estimated richness.

Remarks on this clone: Its antigen is unknown.

Naive CD8 cells were CD45RO-negative, positively selected for CCR7, excluding terminally differentiated effector memory CD45RA+ cells. Profiled with immunoSEQ multiplex PCR; TCRdb holds only in-frame clones, not every one. The sample lists roughly 1,800,000 clones; just under 95% were seen once. V shed 6 bases and J 5 bases; nucleotides not matched to a gene: 3. This CDR3 is built from 14 residues. CDR1 SQVTM and CDR2 ANQGSEA come from the germline V gene. This sequence joins TRBV29-1 and TRBJ2-3, with 15 bases aligning to TRBD2. The sequencing sample was made of naive CD8+ T cells sorted from blood. This TCR was sampled from a man aged 18 to 35 in good health. The CDR3 region has the DNA TGCAGCGTCGGGGGACTAGCGGGAGGAGATACGCAGTATTTT. Translation gives CSVGGLAGGDTQYF.